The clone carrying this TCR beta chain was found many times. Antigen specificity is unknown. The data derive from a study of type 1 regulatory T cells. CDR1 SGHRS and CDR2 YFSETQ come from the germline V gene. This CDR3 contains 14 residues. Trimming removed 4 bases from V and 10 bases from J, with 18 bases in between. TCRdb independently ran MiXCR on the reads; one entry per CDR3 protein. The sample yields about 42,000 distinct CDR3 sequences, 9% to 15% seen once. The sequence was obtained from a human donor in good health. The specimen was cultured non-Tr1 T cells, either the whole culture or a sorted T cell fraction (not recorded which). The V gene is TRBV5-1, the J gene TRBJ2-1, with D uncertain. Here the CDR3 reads CASSPRSAESEQFF. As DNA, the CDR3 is TGCGCCAGCAGCCCCAGATCAGCCGAGTCGGAGCAGTTCTTC.